The clone carrying this T cell receptor beta chain was found a few times. The CDR3 totals 11 residues. Per germline, CDR1 DFQATT and CDR2 SNEGSKA (reference sequence). Trimming shortened V by 3 bases and J by 6 bases, and 9 bases separated the two germline ends. One entry per CDR3 protein, called by TCRdb with MiXCR from the 5' RACE reads. The data contain 1.5 million to 2 million distinct CDR3 sequences, under 35% of them seen just once; the ten biggest clones take up less than 0.35%. This specimen belongs to a study of identical twins. The sequenced material came from cord blood. The chain joins TRBV20-1 to TRBJ2-7; D remains unclear. The source is a newborn girl in good health. The CDR3 loop reads CSARGSSEQYF. CDR3 in DNA: TGCAGTGCTAGGGGGTCTTCCGAGCAGTACTTC.